The present entry profiles one TCR beta chain with its context. The target antigen is unknown. TCRdb re-called the 5' RACE reads with MiXCR, one entry per CDR3 protein. The sample shows over 350,000 distinct CDR3 sequences, around 24% of them seen only once. This sample was included in a study of T-cell memory formation after mild COVID-19. Points from the study as a whole: CD4/CD8 balance characterized clones contracting day 15 to 85, and CD4+ skew characterized later expanders. In second-wave clones peaking day 37, SARS-CoV-2 specificity remained unconfirmed.

The source of this sequence is an adult woman who had mild COVID-19 (a few samples of this study predate the infection). Cell type and time point are not known. Source material: PBMCs or a T cell subset sorted from them (not recorded which).

CDR3 residues: CASSGDRRRYGYTF. In DNA, the CDR3 is TGTGCCAGCAGTGGGGACAGGCGGCGTTATGGCTACACCTTC. The chain recombines TRBV12-3 or TRBV12-4 with TRBJ1-2; TRBD1 agrees at 8 bases. The ends lost 5 bases at V and 5 bases at J; junction bases unmatched: 7. The CDR3 length is 14 residues.